This T cell receptor (beta chain) was observed in a study of radiation and T cells in renal cell carcinoma. The study's findings and limits: Without pretreatment biopsies, baseline tumor clonotype presence was undetermined.

Data came from immunoSEQ multiplex PCR; TCRdb stores just in-frame clones and leaves some out. The sample has tens of thousands of clones, roughly 85% seen once. Documented time point: blood 2 weeks post-SBRT. Treatment in this sample: 15 Gy SBRT to primary tumor, nephrectomy 4 weeks later. After SBRT, blood was collected at 2 and 4 weeks, plus baseline. The V gene's germline CDR1 is MDHEN and CDR2 SYDVKM. This CDR3 has 16 residues. Trimming removed 1 base from V and 4 bases from J; junction bases left unmatched: 3. On this clone itself: What it recognizes is unknown.

This TCR was sampled from a woman in her forties or fifties with renal cell carcinoma. The J gene is TRBJ2-3, the V gene TRBV28; 12 bases match TRBD2. The sample was blood, taken from a patient whose treatment included radiotherapy and nephrectomy. In DNA, the CDR3 is TGTGCCAGCAGTTTATTATCTAGCGGGGGGGCAGATACGCAGTATTTT. It translates to CASSLLSSGGADTQYF.